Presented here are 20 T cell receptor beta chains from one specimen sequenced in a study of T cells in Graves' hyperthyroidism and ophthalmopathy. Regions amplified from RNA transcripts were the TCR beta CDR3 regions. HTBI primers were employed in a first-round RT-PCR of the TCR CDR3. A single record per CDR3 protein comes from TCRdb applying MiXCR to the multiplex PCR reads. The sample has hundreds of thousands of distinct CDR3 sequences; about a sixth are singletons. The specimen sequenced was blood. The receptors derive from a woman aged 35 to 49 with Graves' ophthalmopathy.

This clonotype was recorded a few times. The CDR3 coding sequence is TGTGCCACCAGCAGAGCTGGCAGGGGGGGCCAAGAGACCCAGTACTTC. It encodes CATSRAGRGGQETQYF. This chain links TRBV15 with TRBJ2-5; the D call may be TRBD1 or TRBD2 (7 bases each). Germline loops: CDR1 LNHNV, CDR2 YYDKDF (reference sequence). The CDR3 runs 16 residues. Trimming shortened V by 1 base and J by 1 base, and 13 bases separated the two germline ends.

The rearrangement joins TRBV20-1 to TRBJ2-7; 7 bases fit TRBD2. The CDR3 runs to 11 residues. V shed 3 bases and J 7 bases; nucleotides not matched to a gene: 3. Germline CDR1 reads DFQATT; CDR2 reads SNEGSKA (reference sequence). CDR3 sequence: CSASREEEQYF. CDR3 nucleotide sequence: TGCAGTGCTAGTCGGGAGGAGGAGCAGTACTTC.

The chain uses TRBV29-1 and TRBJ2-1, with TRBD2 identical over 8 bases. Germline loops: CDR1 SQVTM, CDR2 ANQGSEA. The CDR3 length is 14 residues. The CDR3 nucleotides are TGCACCATCCGGGGGGGTGACGGCCACAATGAGCAGTTCTTC. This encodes CTIRGGDGHNEQFF.

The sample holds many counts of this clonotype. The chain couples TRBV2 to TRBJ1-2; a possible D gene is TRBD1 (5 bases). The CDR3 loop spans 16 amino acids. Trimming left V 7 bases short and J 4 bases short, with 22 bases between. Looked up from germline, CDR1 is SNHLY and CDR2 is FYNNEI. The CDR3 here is CASTPRRGALGYGYTF. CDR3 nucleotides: TGTGCCAGCACCCCCCGACGAGGGGCGCTTGGCTATGGCTACACCTTC.

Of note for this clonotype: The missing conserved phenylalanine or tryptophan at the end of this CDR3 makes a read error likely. The CDR3 loop is CASSIATSGINEQFL. In DNA form, the CDR3 reads TGTGCCAGTAGTATCGCGACTAGCGGGATCAATGAGCAGTTCCTC. The V and J genes are TRBV19 and TRBJ2-1; 11 positions agree with TRBD2. CDR3 length: 15 residues. V lost 3 bases to trimming and J lost 6 bases; unmatched junction nucleotides: 4. Germline-derived CDR1 and CDR2 are LNHDA and SQIVND (reference sequence).

Here the CDR3 DNA reads TGCGCCAGCAGCCAATCCCCTGGCCATACAAACGAGCAGTACTTC. Residues: CASSQSPGHTNEQYF. The rearrangement links TRBV4-1 to TRBJ2-7, with unresolved D. CDR1 is MGHRA and CDR2 is YSYEKL in the germline V gene. Trimming took off 2 bases at V and 5 bases at J, with 16 bases between the two ends. The CDR3 consists of 15 residues.

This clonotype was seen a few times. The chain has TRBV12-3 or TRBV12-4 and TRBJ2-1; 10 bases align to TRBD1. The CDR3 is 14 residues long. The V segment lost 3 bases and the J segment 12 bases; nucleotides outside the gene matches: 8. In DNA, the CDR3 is TGTGCCAGCAGTTTGACAGGGGGCGAGGATGGGCAGTTCTTC. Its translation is CASSLTGGEDGQFF.

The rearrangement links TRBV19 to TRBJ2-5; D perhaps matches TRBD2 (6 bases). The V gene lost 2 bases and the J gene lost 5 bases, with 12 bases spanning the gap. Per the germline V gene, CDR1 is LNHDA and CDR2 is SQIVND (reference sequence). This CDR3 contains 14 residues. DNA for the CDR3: TGTGCCAGTAGTATAATCGCGGGGAGCGAGACCCAGTACTTC. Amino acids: CASSIIAGSETQYF.

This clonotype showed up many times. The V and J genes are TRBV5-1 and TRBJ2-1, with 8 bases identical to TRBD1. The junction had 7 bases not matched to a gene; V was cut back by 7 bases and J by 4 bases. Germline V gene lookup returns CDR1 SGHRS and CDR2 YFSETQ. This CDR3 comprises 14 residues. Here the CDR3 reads CASGQGRGYNEQFF. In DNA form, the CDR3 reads TGCGCCAGCGGACAGGGAAGGGGTTACAATGAGCAGTTCTTC.

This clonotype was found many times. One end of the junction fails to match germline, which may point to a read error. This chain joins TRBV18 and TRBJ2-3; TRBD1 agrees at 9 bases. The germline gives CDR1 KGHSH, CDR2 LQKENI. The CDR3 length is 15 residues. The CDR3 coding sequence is TGTGCCAGCTCATCACCGGGACAGGGATCAGATACGCAGTATTTT. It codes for CASSSPGQGSDTQYF.

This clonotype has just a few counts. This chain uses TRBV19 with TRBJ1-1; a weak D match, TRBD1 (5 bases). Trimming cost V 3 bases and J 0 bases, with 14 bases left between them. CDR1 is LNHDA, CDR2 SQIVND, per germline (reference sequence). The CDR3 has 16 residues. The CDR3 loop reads CASSIGQGRMNTEAFF. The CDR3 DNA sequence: TGTGCCAGTAGTATTGGGCAGGGACGTATGAACACTGAAGCTTTCTTT.

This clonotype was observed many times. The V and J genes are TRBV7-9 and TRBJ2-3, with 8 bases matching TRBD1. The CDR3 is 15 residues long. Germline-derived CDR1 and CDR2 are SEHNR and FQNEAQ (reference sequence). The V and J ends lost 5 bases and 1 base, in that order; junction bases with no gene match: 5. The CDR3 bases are TGTGCCAGCAGCGTAGGGACAGGAGGCACAGATACGCAGTATTTT. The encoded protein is CASSVGTGGTDTQYF.

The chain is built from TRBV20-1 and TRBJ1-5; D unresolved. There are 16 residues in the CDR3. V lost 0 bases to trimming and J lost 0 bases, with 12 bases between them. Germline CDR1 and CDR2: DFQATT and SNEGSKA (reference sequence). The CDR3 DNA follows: TGCAGTGCTAGAGATCGGGCAGATGATAGCAATCAGCCCCAGCATTTT. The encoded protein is CSARDRADDSNQPQHF.

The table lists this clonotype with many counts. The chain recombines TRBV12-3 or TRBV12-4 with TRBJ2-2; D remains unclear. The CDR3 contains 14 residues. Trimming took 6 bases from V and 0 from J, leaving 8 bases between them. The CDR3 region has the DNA TGTGCCAGCAGGTGGGATCCGAACACCGGGGAGCTGTTTTTT. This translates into CASRWDPNTGELFF.

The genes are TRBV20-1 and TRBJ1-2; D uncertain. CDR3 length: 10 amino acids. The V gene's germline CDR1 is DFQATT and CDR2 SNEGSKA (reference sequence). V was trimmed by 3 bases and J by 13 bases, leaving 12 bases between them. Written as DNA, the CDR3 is TGCAGTGCTAGTGTGGCGGCGGCCACCTTC. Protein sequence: CSASVAAATF.

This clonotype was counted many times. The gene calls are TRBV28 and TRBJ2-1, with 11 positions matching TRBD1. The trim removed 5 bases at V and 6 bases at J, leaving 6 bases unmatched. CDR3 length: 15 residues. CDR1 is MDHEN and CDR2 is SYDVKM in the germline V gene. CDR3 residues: CASSTRDRGINEQFF. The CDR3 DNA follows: TGTGCCAGCAGTACCCGGGACAGGGGGATCAATGAGCAGTTCTTC.

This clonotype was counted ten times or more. CDR3 protein: CASSQALADGFLGYRGEQYF. The CDR3 DNA reads TGTGCCAGCAGCCAAGCCCTGGCCGACGGTTTTTTGGGGTACCGTGGCGAGCAGTACTTC. V and J are TRBV3-1 and TRBJ2-7; D ambiguous. CDR1 is LGHDT, CDR2 YNNKEL, per germline (reference sequence). The CDR3 covers 20 residues. V was pared by 1 base and J by 6 bases, with 31 bases between.

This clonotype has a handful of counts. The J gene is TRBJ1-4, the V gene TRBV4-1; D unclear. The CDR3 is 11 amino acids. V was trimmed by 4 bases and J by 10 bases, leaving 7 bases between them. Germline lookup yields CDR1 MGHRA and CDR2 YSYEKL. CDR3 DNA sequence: TGCGCCAGCAGCCGAGGTCGAAAACTGTTTTTT. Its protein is CASSRGRKLFF.

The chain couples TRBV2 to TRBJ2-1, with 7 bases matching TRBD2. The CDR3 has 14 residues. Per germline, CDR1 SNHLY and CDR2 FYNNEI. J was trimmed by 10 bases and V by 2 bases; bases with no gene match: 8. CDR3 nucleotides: TGTGCCAGCAGTGAACGGACTAGTTACGGCGAGCAGTTCTTC. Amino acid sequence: CASSERTSYGEQFF.

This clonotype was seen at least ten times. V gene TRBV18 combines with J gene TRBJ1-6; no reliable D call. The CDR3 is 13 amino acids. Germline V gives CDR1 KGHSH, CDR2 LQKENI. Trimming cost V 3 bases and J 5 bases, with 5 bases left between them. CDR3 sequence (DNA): TGTGCCAGCTCACCTTCAGATAATTCACCCCTCCACTTT. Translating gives CASSPSDNSPLHF.